This T cell receptor beta chain was documented in a study of cytomegalovirus exposure and HLA in healthy donors (dated 2017 in TCRdb). For the study in its entirety: According to an earlier analysis of a few hundred of the donors, about 179 million T cells yielded roughly 110 million unique TCR beta sequences and 276 Gb of sequence data. Because of strong linkage in the cohort, roughly five DR-DQ haplotypes were treated as single units for association and clustering. Every repertoire in the discovery cohort had been generated on one and the same sequencing platform. The number of donors typed differed by locus, with 629-630 for A, B, C, DRB1 and DQB1, about 500 for DQA1, about 610 for DPA1, and over 400 for DPB1. In an earlier analysis of about 590 of the donors, high-throughput TCR beta sequencing was used to judge whether each TCR beta V gene segment behaved as functional or pseudogenic. An early release that covered about 640 HLA-typed donors contained 250 to 350 gigabases of sequencing data and tens of millions of unique TCR sequences. The study aimed to test whether cataloging public T cell receptors could reveal signatures of past pathogen exposure. Rather than drawing on any new phenotypic data, the later analysis identified candidate immune exposures from TCR beta sequences and the way those sequences occurred across donors. Genome-wide SNP genotypes for about three fifths of the 666 donors were used in a later genetic analysis, which treated that subset as a discovery cohort. To predict cytomegalovirus infection status, the study brought together high-throughput TCR immunosequencing, statistical association of individual TCRs with disease status, and machine learning. A later analysis re-examined previously published TCR beta repertoires from about 700 donors and added high-resolution HLA genotyping to investigate patterns of TCR occurrence. Of the roughly 400 genotyped donors, approximately 80% were placed in the genetic ancestry cluster associated with self-reported Caucasian donors. Donor age, sex, ethnicity and CMV serostatus were collected together with the repertoire data. HLA typing covered class I and class II loci at four-digit resolution. The T cell repertoires of some 700 subjects were profiled by immunosequencing and related to cytomegalovirus serostatus. Besides the first cohort of 666 subjects, a separate validation cohort made up of over 95 different subjects was used. Among some 400 genotyped donors of the cohort, an average of around 250,000 unique TCR beta nucleotide sequences was sequenced per donor, of which 15% to 20% were non-productive. The full study reports these points: When HLA alleles, especially DR and DQ, strongly co-occurred, attributing TCR associations to individual alleles was difficult. Immune exposure information for the cohort was limited to CMV serostatus. In a later genetic analysis, fewer N-insertions in productive TCRs were reported among donors in an Asian-associated ancestry cluster than the roughly 700-donor mean. In a later analysis, most CMV-associated TCR beta chains were found to appear HLA-restricted, with HLA associations seemingly driven largely by CMV exposure. The earlier analysis of some 540 of the donors excluded around 17 rarely observed V segments, including chromosome 9 orphons, because counts were too low. V-gene and J-gene trimming of TCR beta chains was associated with a missense DCLRE1C variant in a later genetic analysis, and the association was replicated in an independent cohort. Correlated functional status among segregating V segments might reflect linkage disequilibrium, but an unknown experimental factor could not be ruled out. Several of the top co-occurrence clusters appeared to be linked to parvovirus B19, influenza, CMV and Epstein-Barr virus, according to a later analysis. According to the authors, the approach could potentially be generalized to other disease states and immunological phenotypes. A further reported finding was that TCR beta sequences accurately predicted the HLA-A and HLA-B alleles for most subjects in the first cohort. Broadly in line with IMGT annotations, most TCR beta V segments showed up in productive rearrangements about 87% or about 30% of the time in an earlier analysis of under 700 of the donors. Sequencing depth was assumed to be roughly uniform across donors in the presence/absence analyses, though that assumption may not hold. Across donors, most TCR sequences were observed very rarely, whereas some public TCRs were present in many individuals. HLA typing was unavailable for some donors at each locus, so association tests used only the typed subset. In a later analysis, HLA-associated TCR beta chains were found to be more clonally expanded and to have lower generation probabilities than equally common non-associated chains. In vitro tests confirmed that a few of the cytomegalovirus-associated TCR beta chains recognize cytomegalovirus antigens. At a false discovery rate of 0.05, a later analysis linked 15,000 to 20,000 TCR beta sequences to specific HLA alleles. According to a later analysis, TCR association rates differed among HLA loci, with DRB1 alleles showing the most associated TCRs and HLA-C alleles showing the fewest. Only TCR beta chains were sequenced in this cohort, and the absence of alpha or paired-chain data limited detectable features. The study listed approximately 150 TCR beta chains as associated with cytomegalovirus. In both the original and validation cohorts, the classifier was reported to diagnose cytomegalovirus status with high specificity and sensitivity. A cluster of highly shared sequence variants was judged likely to be a technical artifact of the sequencing pipeline. Some IMGT-functional V segments, including TRBV6-2 and TRBV6-3, could not be distinguished by the 87-base-pair reads and were therefore excluded.

The protocol used for the library was the immunoSEQ multiplex PCR assay. A mixture of 60 forward primers for TCR Vbeta segments and 13 reverse primers for TCR Jbeta segments was used in the multiplex PCR. The CDR3 region of rearranged TCR beta genes was amplified from genomic DNA by a multiplex PCR assay. On the Illumina HiSeq System, the amplified TCR beta libraries were sequenced as 87-base-pair reads. In the original analysis: Across the roughly 700 repertoires, a later analysis counted tens of millions of unique TCR beta chains, around 11 million of which were shared by at least two donors. Raw reads were error-corrected and collapsed into unique sequences by a nearest-neighbor algorithm in which closely related sequences were merged to remove PCR and sequencing errors. CDR3 sequences were aligned to IMGT reference sequences to assign V, D and J gene segments. For a sequence to be retained, a match of at least six nucleotides to both a V gene segment and a J gene segment was required. A rearrangement was called productive if the CDR3 had no stop codons and remained in frame with V and J, and every other rearrangement was called non-productive. CDR3 was defined by IMGT convention, running from the second conserved V-encoded cysteine to the conserved J-encoded phenylalanine. Sequences without an unambiguous match to a single V gene segment were excluded from the earlier analysis of about 600 of the donors. An earlier analysis of 587 of the donors classified V segments as functional when productive rearrangements were above 56.7% and as segregating when the standard deviation between donors was above 5%. To diagnose cytomegalovirus status from the catalog of TCR beta chain sequences, a statistical classification framework was built. In a later analysis, TCR nucleotide sequences were compared against IMGT/GENE-DB human TR gene sequences so that V and J genes could be assigned. The TCRdist pipeline was used in a later analysis to assign CDR3 sequences and most-parsimonious VDJ recombination scenarios. A later analysis defined each TCR beta chain by its CDR3 amino acid sequence plus V-gene family, and excluded reads lacking a unique V-gene family. As a way to deal with suspected cross-contamination and a sequencing artifact, a later analysis dropped 450 to 600 nucleotide sequences that were highly shared and had low generation probability. In a later analysis, a clonal expansion index for each public chain was calculated from normalized within-repertoire ranks of inferred template counts. In a later analysis, generation probabilities were computed with a VDJ recombination model fitted to out-of-frame rearrangements, and the resulting probabilities were checked against IGoR. In a later analysis, hypergeometric tests were used to score TCR-TCR, TCR-HLA and TCR-CMV co-occurrence, with a repertoire-size bias correction applied to TCR pairs. A later analysis estimated false discovery rates by permuting HLA or CMV assignments 20 times. In a later analysis, co-occurring TCRs were grouped using DBSCAN, and TCRdist sequence similarity was added for clustering within HLA-allele-positive subsets. Co-occurrence clustering excluded repertoires with fewer than 30,000 or more than 120,000 public chains, plus five with anomalous nucleotide sharing. Imported from immuneACCESS, the table was reduced by TCRdb to in-frame sequences with V and J called. These copies leave out some clones; in studies compared against another copy, an unresolved V gene accounts for under half, and the cause of the remainder is not known. D and trimming come from the DNA, and the V and J calls and clone size come from that table. This sample has fewer than 250,000 clones in its table, and over 60% of those were observed once. The biggest ten clones account for less than 1.1% of the sample.

A note on this clone: Its recognized antigen is unknown. The sample holds no much larger clone one base away, and base qualities are not on file.

Deletion took 8 bases off V and 4 bases off J, with a span of 20 bases between the germline ends. The germline V gene (reference sequence) sets CDR1 to MNHEY and CDR2 to SMNVEV. The CDR3 runs 16 residues from the cysteine to the phenylalanine. CDR3 DNA only is kept here, 48 bases in frame from base 1. The cohort comprised some 730 healthy bone marrow donors. All cohort members were sampled while nominally healthy, although unrecorded immune exposures were likely present. The donor was CMV seronegative and belonged to the group of 350 or so seronegative cohort members. Every donor gave a peripheral blood sample, and the peripheral blood mononuclear cells from that sample were used for TCR beta sequencing. The Qiagen DNeasy Blood Extraction Kit was used to extract genomic DNA from the blood cell samples.

The sequencing sample was made of PBMCs. This clonotype originated in a woman between 40 and 55 years old in good health and CMV-seronegative. The rearranged chain carries TRBV27 and TRBJ2-2; perhaps TRBD2 is the D gene, with 6 bases matching. The sequenced DNA: TGTGCCAGCCAACTCGCTGGGGGGAGAGTCACCGGGGAGCTGTTTTTT. It translates to CASQLAGGRVTGELFF.